What follows are 19 T cell receptor beta chains derived from one specimen sequenced in a study of blood T cell repertoires in COVID-19. This table comes from immunoSEQ multiplex PCR, and its TCRdb copy is limited to in-frame clones, with some not included. The repertoire holds about 270,000 clones, 70% to 90% seen once, with roughly 3.9% in the top ten. The sequenced sample was PBMCs or T cells enriched from blood (not recorded which). These receptors were obtained from a woman in her twenties or thirties with acute COVID-19.

The V gene is TRBV27, the J gene TRBJ1-4; tentatively, D is TRBD1 (5 bases). The CDR3 sequence is 15 residues long. Germline V gives CDR1 MNHEY, CDR2 SMNVEV (reference sequence). The germline V and J ends were trimmed by 3 bases and 2 bases, with 10 bases remaining between them. The CDR3 sequence is CASSLAGVTNEKLFF. The CDR3 DNA follows: TGTGCCAGCAGTTTGGCGGGGGTGACTAATGAAAAACTGTTTTTT.

The gene calls are TRBV6-5 and TRBJ1-2; TRBD1 aligns across 7 bases. This CDR3 contains 12 residues. Germline assignment: CDR1 MNHEY and CDR2 SVGAGI. V dropped 10 bases and J dropped 5; count of bases not matched to a gene: 7. The chain's CDR3 is CATRDSPYGYTF. The DNA of the CDR3 is TGTGCCACAAGGGACAGCCCTTATGGCTACACCTTC.

This clone was observed a single time. V and J are TRBV24-1 and TRBJ2-1; no clear D gene. Trimming removed 12 bases from V and 5 bases from J, with 13 bases in between. CDR1 KGHDR and CDR2 SFDVKD come from the germline V gene. The CDR3 runs to 12 residues. The CDR3 region is CAVTSENNEQFF. The CDR3 DNA sequence: TGTGCCGTAACCAGCGAGAACAATGAGCAGTTCTTC.

The chain carries TRBV11-2 and TRBJ2-5; TRBD1 matches at 9 bases. The CDR3 runs 16 residues. Losses at the gene ends were 5 bases for V and 5 bases for J; bases not matched to a gene: 12. The V gene's germline CDR1 is SGHAT and CDR2 FQNNGV. CDR3 bases: TGTGCCAGCAGCCTGTCAGCAACAGGGGGCGGCGAGACCCAGTACTTC. It is translated as CASSLSATGGGETQYF.

The J gene is TRBJ2-7, the V gene TRBV14, with 11 bases identical to TRBD2. This CDR3 has 15 residues. With V trimmed by 3 bases and J by 2 bases, 3 bases remained unmatched. Germline CDR1 and CDR2: SGHDN and FVKESK. The CDR3 DNA is TGTGCCAGCAGCCAGGGACTAGCGGATACCTACGAGCAGTACTTC. As protein: CASSQGLADTYEQYF.

This clone was observed a few times. The rearrangement links TRBV3-1 (or the pseudogene TRBV3-2) to TRBJ1-5; D is uncertain. Germline V gene data show CDR1 as LGHDT and CDR2 as YNNKEL (reference sequence). This CDR3 has 14 residues. V lost 1 base, J lost 8 bases, and 12 bases lay in between. CDR3: CASSQVFPGEPQHF. The CDR3 nucleotides are TGTGCCAGCAGCCAAGTATTCCCTGGAGAGCCCCAGCATTTT.

The chain recombines TRBV4-1 with TRBJ2-7; D perhaps matches TRBD2 (6 bases). CDR3 size: 15 residues. Germline V gene lookup returns CDR1 MGHRA and CDR2 YSYEKL. With 1 base removed from V and 2 bases from J, the gap between germline ends came to 12 bases. The CDR3 region is CASSQGGGTTYEQYF. The CDR3 region has the DNA TGCGCCAGCAGCCAAGGGGGCGGGACCACCTACGAGCAGTACTTC.

This clone was seen just once. The chain combines TRBV28 with TRBJ2-2, with 7 bases that match TRBD2. Trimming removed 5 bases from V and 4 bases from J; junction bases left unmatched: 16. Per germline, CDR1 MDHEN and CDR2 SYDVKM. The CDR3 runs to 18 residues. This CDR3 reads CASSQLSFRVAGTGELFF. DNA of the CDR3: TGTGCCAGCAGTCAATTATCGTTTAGGGTAGCGGGCACCGGGGAGCTGTTTTTT.

The V call is TRBV28, the J call TRBJ2-7; D is uncertain. The V end was cut by 3 bases, the J end by 2 bases, with 11 bases between. The germline V gene has CDR1 MDHEN and CDR2 SYDVKM. CDR3 length: 14 amino acids. The CDR3 is CASSFRVNPYEQYF. As DNA, the CDR3 is TGTGCCAGCAGTTTTCGAGTAAATCCCTACGAGCAGTACTTC.

This chain connects TRBV6-5 to TRBJ2-7, with 7 bases that match TRBD2. V shed 4 bases, J shed 0 bases, and the junction held 6 bases outside the gene matches. The CDR3 runs to 15 residues. The germline V gene encodes CDR1 MNHEY and CDR2 SVGAGI. The CDR3 spells CASSLSGTSSYEQYF. The CDR3 coding sequence is TGTGCCAGCAGTTTAAGCGGGACCAGCTCCTACGAGCAGTACTTC.

This sequence joins TRBV6-5 and TRBJ1-1; 7 bases map to TRBD1. Germline CDR1 MNHEY, CDR2 SVGAGI. The V and J ends lost 8 bases and 4 bases, in that order; junction bases with no gene match: 4. The CDR3 length is 12 residues. The CDR3 DNA sequence: TGTGCCAGCCTGGACAGGACCACTGAAGCTTTCTTT. Residues: CASLDRTTEAFF.

V usage is TRBV29-1 and J usage is TRBJ1-1; possible D gene TRBD1, 5 bases. CDR3 length: 13 amino acids. CDR1 and CDR2 from the germline V gene are SQVTM and ANQGSEA. V was shortened by 7 bases and J by 1 base, with 13 bases between the two germline ends. The CDR3 DNA reads TGCAGCGCCGATGACAGTCAGAACACTGAAGCTTTCTTT. This gives the protein CSADDSQNTEAFF. Complete variable domain (other parts from reference TRBV29-1 and TRBJ1-1): SAVISQKPSRDICQRGTSLTIQCQVDSQVTMMFWYRQQPGQSLTLIATANQGSEATYESGFVIDKFPISRPNLTFSTLTVSNMSPEDSSIYLCSADDSQNTEAFFGQGTRLTVV.

The chain recombines TRBV6-4 with TRBJ2-3, with D perhaps matching TRBD1 (5 bases). CDR3 length equals 13 residues. Germline loops: CDR1 MRHNA, CDR2 SNTAGT. V was clipped by 6 bases and J by 6 bases, with 13 bases between them. DNA of the CDR3: TGTGCCAGCAGCCAACAGGTGGGGGATACGCAGTATTTT. Protein sequence: CASSQQVGDTQYF.

This rearrangement joins TRBV6-5 to TRBJ1-1; D may be TRBD1 (5 bases). V was cut by 0 bases and J by 0 bases, with 11 bases left in between. The CDR3 spans 16 residues. Germline CDR1 MNHEY, CDR2 SVGAGI. The CDR3 DNA reads as TGTGCCAGCAGTTACTCGGGGCTCGGCTTGAACACTGAAGCTTTCTTT. Amino acids: CASSYSGLGLNTEAFF.

This rearrangement joins TRBV5-1 to TRBJ1-1, with 9 bases lining up with TRBD1. The CDR3 contains 13 residues. V gave up 1 base and J gave up 10 bases; unmatched junction bases: 5. Germline-derived CDR1 and CDR2 are SGHRS and YFSETQ. In DNA form, the CDR3 reads TGCGCCAGCAGCTTGAATCCGGGACAGGGAGCTTTCTTT. It yields the protein CASSLNPGQGAFF.

The V call is TRBV27, the J call TRBJ2-1; 7 positions agree with TRBD1. Germline-derived CDR1 and CDR2 are MNHEY and SMNVEV (reference sequence). V was clipped by 1 base and J by 6 bases; unmatched bases: 9. The CDR3 is 16 residues long. The CDR3 nucleotides read TGTGCCAGCAGTTTATACGGGGACAGTTGGTTCAATGAGCAGTTCTTC. It yields the protein CASSLYGDSWFNEQFF.

The chain employs TRBV28 and TRBJ2-4, with 14 positions matching TRBD2. Trimming at V came to 5 bases and at J to 4 bases, leaving 7 bases not matched to a gene. This CDR3 is 17 amino acids long. Looked up from germline, CDR1 is MDHEN and CDR2 is SYDVKM. CDR3 sequence reads: CASSPGTSGSRKNIQYF. CDR3 DNA: TGTGCCAGCAGTCCCGGGACTAGCGGGAGCCGGAAAAACATTCAGTACTTC.

This clone was observed a handful of times. CDR3: CASSNLDRLVSNEQYF. The CDR3 DNA reads TGTGCCAGCAGCAACTTGGATCGACTAGTATCTAACGAGCAGTACTTC. The chain joins TRBV3-1 (or the pseudogene TRBV3-2) to TRBJ2-7, with D possibly TRBD2 on 6 matching bases. Germline lookup yields CDR1 LGHDT and CDR2 YNNKEL (reference sequence). This CDR3 has 16 residues. Deletions cut 5 bases from V and 5 bases from J, with 22 bases between.

This chain links TRBV28 with TRBJ1-2; no definite D call. Germline V lookup: CDR1 MDHEN, CDR2 SYDVKM. The V end lost 2 bases, the J end lost 2 bases, and 3 bases lay between the germline ends. The CDR3 length is 12 residues. The CDR3 is CASSLENYGYTF. CDR3 sequence (DNA): TGTGCCAGCAGTTTAGAGAACTATGGCTACACCTTC.